Below, 9 T cell receptor beta chains from the same sample are listed, as sequenced in a study of T cells in Graves' hyperthyroidism and ophthalmopathy (dated by TCRdb to the late 2010s). Libraries were prepared through multiplex PCR. TCRdb shows the sequencer as Illumina HiSeq 2000. TCR beta CDR3 regions were amplified from RNA transcripts. The TCR CDR3 was subjected to a first round of RT-PCR using the HTBI primer set and the Qiagen OneStep RT-PCR kit. TCRdb reworked the public reads: Q25 trimming with fastp, MiXCR clone assembly, productive beta chains retained. CDR3 protein duplicates are merged, each entry listing the most common genes and DNA. The table for this sample lists about 710,000 distinct CDR3 sequences; less than 20% of them were counted only once. The ten most abundant clones make up roughly 8% of the sample. The sequencing input was blood. Every receptor here comes from a man between 18 and 29 years old with Graves' hyperthyroidism.

The rearrangement links TRBV5-1 to TRBJ2-7, with 7 bases fitting TRBD1. CDR3 length: 14 residues. Germline assignment: CDR1 SGHRS and CDR2 YFSETQ. The ends lost 4 bases at V and 4 bases at J; junction bases unmatched: 8. This CDR3 is CASSGTEFLYEQYF. CDR3 coding DNA: TGCGCCAGCAGCGGGACAGAGTTCCTATACGAGCAGTACTTC.

This clonotype was detected many times. This rearrangement joins TRBV12-3 or TRBV12-4 to TRBJ2-7, with D unresolved. CDR3 length: 14 amino acids. Trimming removed 6 bases at V and 0 bases at J, with 12 bases between. In DNA, the CDR3 is TGTGCCAGCAGACTGGACCCGAGCTCCTACGAGCAGTACTTC. Translating gives CASRLDPSSYEQYF.

This clonotype was counted many times. The chain employs TRBV28 and TRBJ2-1; D may correspond to TRBD1 or TRBD2 (5 bases each). This CDR3 contains 14 residues. Germline lookup yields CDR1 MDHEN and CDR2 SYDVKM. V was trimmed by 2 bases and J by 9 bases, leaving 14 bases between them. CDR3 DNA: TGTGCCAGCAGTTTAGCAGGGAGTACCCGTGAGCAGTTCTTC. Its protein product is CASSLAGSTREQFF.

This clonotype has a count of ten or more. The CDR3 loop is CASSLPLHYGYTF. The CDR3 DNA sequence: TGTGCCAGCAGCTTACCCCTGCACTATGGCTACACCTTC. The rearrangement uses TRBV11-3 and TRBJ1-2; unclear D gene. Germline lookup yields CDR1 SGHNT and CDR2 YENEEA. V was pared by 2 bases and J by 3 bases, with 7 bases between. This CDR3 region has 13 residues.

The genes are TRBV11-2 and TRBJ1-3; the D gene is possibly TRBD1 (6 bases). Trimming left V 5 bases short and J 0 bases short, with 29 bases between. This CDR3 has 21 residues. Germline loops: CDR1 SGHAT, CDR2 FQNNGV. CDR3 DNA sequence: TGTGCCAGCAGCCCGCGCTCGCCAATAGAAGCTGGGGGCATCTCTGGAAACACCATATATTTT. The encoded protein is CASSPRSPIEAGGISGNTIYF.

Only a few counts were recorded for this clonotype. V gene TRBV4-2 combines with J gene TRBJ1-2, with D tentatively TRBD1 (6 bases). The germline V gene has CDR1 LGHNA and CDR2 YNFKEQ. V lost 6 bases and J 2 bases, leaving 16 bases between the germline ends. The CDR3 is 15 amino acids. The CDR3 loop reads CASSPNRALNYGYTF. CDR3 nucleotide sequence: TGTGCCAGCAGTCCAAACAGGGCATTGAACTATGGCTACACCTTC.

Ten or more counts support this clonotype. The chain is built from TRBV28 and TRBJ2-5; TRBD1 agrees at 7 bases. Germline values: CDR1 MDHEN, CDR2 SYDVKM. The CDR3 spans 16 residues. V lost 5 bases and J lost 2; bases outside the gene matches: 11. The CDR3 nucleotides are TGTGCCAGCAGTCCACCTCACCGGGACAGACAAGAGACCCAGTACTTC. It translates to CASSPPHRDRQETQYF.

Note on this clonotype: Sequence at one end of the junction differs from germline and may be a read error. The genes are TRBV18 and TRBJ1-1; D call uncertain. Germline V lookup: CDR1 KGHSH, CDR2 LQKENI. This CDR3 comprises 13 residues. CDR3 bases: TGTGCCAGCTCACCCAGCCTGAACACTGAAGCTCTCTTT. Its protein product is CASSPSLNTEALF.

This clonotype was seen many times. The CDR3 loop reads CAWSPPPGVRELFF. The CDR3 DNA reads as TGTGCCTGGAGTCCCCCCCCAGGGGTGAGGGAGCTGTTTTTT. The chain is built from TRBV30 and TRBJ2-2; the D gene is possibly TRBD1 (6 bases). The V gene's germline CDR1 is GTSNPN and CDR2 SVGIG (reference sequence). CDR3 length: 14 amino acids. The ends were cut back, 2 bases at V and 9 bases at J, with 16 bases in the middle.